A selection of T cell receptor beta chains follows, all from one sample in a study of shared clonotypes between healthy human individuals. Assay used: immunoSEQ multiplex PCR; TCRdb lists only in-frame clones, some missing. The repertoire includes about 480,000 clones, about four fifths of them detected once, and 10% to 15% sits in the top ten. Sequenced input: PBMCs. These receptors were collected from a woman between 40 and 55 years old in good health. Some clones in this sample may be carry-over from other donors' samples. The CDR3 runs from the conserved cysteine through the conserved F or W. D genes are given only for firm matches. Size values are once, few and many counts, or a class for expanded clones, and some rows have none.

d_call j_call v_call clone_size cdr3_nt cdr3_aa
TRBD1 TRBJ2-7 TRBV2 . TGTGCCAGCAGAGACAGGGGGCAAACCTACGAGCAGTACTTC CASRDRGQTYEQYF
. TRBJ2-1 TRBV2 . TGTGCCAGCAGGGTGATTGTGGGTCAGGGGTCCCACAATGAGCAGTTCTTC CASRVIVGQGSHNEQFF
. TRBJ1-1 TRBV27 . TGTGCCAGCAGTTTTCGAGGGGGAAGAGCTGAAGCTTTCTTT CASSFRGGRAEAFF
. TRBJ1-3 TRBV11-2 . TGTGCCAGCAGCCCCCGGGGGGGAAACTCTGGAAACACCATATATTTT CASSPRGGNSGNTIYF
. TRBJ1-1 TRBV30 . TGTGCCTGGAGTGTATGGGGACCCCCGGGCGGGACTGAAGCTTTCTTT CAWSVWGPPGGTEAFF
. TRBJ2-1 TRBV15 once TGTGCCACCAGCAGAGCGAGAGGACTGTCCCCCTCCTACAATGAGCAGTTCTTC CATSRARGLSPSYNEQFF
. TRBJ2-1 TRBV23-1 few TGCGCCAGCAGTCAATCAGGGGTCAGCTCACTGTACAATGAGCAGTTCTTC CASSQSGVSSLYNEQFF
TRBD2 TRBJ2-7 TRBV27 . TGTGCCAGCAAGCCTAGCGGGACTTACGAGCAGTACTTC CASKPSGTYEQYF
TRBD2 TRBJ2-2 TRBV7-2 . TGTGCCAGCAGCTTCGCTAGCGGGTCCTACACCGGGGAGCTGTTTTTT CASSFASGSYTGELFF
. TRBJ1-1 TRBV7-9 . TGTGCCAGCAGCCCCGGGACGGAAGCTTTCTTT CASSPGTEAFF
. TRBJ2-5 TRBV11-3 . TGTGCCAGCAGCTCCGGGGCCGGTGGGTTGGAGACCCAGTACTTC CASSSGAGGLETQYF
. TRBJ1-4 TRBV6-5 . TGTGCCAGCAGTACCAGTGGTGAAAAACTGTTTTTT CASSTSGEKLFF
. TRBJ2-7 TRBV5-1 . TGCGCCAGCAGCTTGAGGGAGGTAGATTACGAGCAGTACTTC CASSLREVDYEQYF
. TRBJ2-5 TRBV7-9 . TGTGCCAGCAGCTTAAATCGGGGCCAAGAGACCCAGTACTTC CASSLNRGQETQYF
. TRBJ1-4 TRBV30 . TGTGCCTGGAGTTCGGGGGTTAGTGCAACTAATGAAAAACTGTTTTTT CAWSSGVSATNEKLFF
TRBD1 TRBJ1-1 TRBV28 . TGTGCCAGCAGCTGGACAGGATTAAATGAAGCTTTCTTT CASSWTGLNEAFF
. TRBJ2-5 TRBV5-4 . TGTGCCAGCAGCCCCGACCTGGGGGGAGGTGCAGAGACCCAGTACTTC CASSPDLGGGAETQYF
TRBD2 TRBJ2-1 TRBV5-4 . TGTGCCAGCAGCTCCGGGACTACAATGTCGGAGCAGTTCTTC CASSSGTTMSEQFF
. TRBJ2-5 TRBV5-6 . TGTGCCAGCAGCCGAGTTGGGGTTTCAGGAGGGGGGACCCAGTACTTC CASSRVGVSGGGTQYF
. TRBJ1-4 TRBV5-1 . TGCGCCAGCAGCTTGGGACAGCAATCTGAAAAACTGTTTTTT CASSLGQQSEKLFF
TRBD2 TRBJ2-2 TRBV11-2 . TGTGCCAGCAGCTTAAGACTAGCGGGAGACACCGGGGAGCTGTTTTTT CASSLRLAGDTGELFF
. TRBJ2-3 TRBV28 . TGTGCCAGCAGTTTACCCTATGACAACACAGATACGCAGTATTTT CASSLPYDNTDTQYF
TRBD1 TRBJ2-7 TRBV7-2 . TGTGCCAGCAGCTTAGAGATCGGACAGGGCTCCTACGAGCAGTACTTC CASSLEIGQGSYEQYF
TRBD2 TRBJ2-3 TRBV28 once TGTGCCACCCAGCGGGAGGGCCCGACAGATACGCAGTATTTT CATQREGPTDTQYF